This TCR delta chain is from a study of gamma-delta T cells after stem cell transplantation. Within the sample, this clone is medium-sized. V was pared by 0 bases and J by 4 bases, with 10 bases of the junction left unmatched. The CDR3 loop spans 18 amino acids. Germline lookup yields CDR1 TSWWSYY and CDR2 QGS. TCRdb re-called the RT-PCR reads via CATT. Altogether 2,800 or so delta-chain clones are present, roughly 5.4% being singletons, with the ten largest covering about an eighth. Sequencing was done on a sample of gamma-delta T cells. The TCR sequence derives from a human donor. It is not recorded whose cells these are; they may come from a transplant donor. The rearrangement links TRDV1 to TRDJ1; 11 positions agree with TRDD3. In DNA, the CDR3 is TGTGCTCTTGGGGAACTAGGCGTACTGGGGGATAACATCGATAAACTCATCTTT. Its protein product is CALGELGVLGDNIDKLIF.